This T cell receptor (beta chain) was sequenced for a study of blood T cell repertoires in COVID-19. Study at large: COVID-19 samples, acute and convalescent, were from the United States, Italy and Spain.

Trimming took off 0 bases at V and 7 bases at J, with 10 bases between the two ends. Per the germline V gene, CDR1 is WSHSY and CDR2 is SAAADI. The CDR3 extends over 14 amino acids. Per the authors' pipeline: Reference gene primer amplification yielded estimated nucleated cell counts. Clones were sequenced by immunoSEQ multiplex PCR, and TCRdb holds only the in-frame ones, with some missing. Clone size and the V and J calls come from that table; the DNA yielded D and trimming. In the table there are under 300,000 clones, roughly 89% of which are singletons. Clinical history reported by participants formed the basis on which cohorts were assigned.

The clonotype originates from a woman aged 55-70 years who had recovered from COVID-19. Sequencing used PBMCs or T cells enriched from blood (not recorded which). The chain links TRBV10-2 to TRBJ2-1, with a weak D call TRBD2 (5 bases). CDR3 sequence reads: CASSESEGWNEQFF. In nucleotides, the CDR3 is TGCGCCAGCAGTGAGTCAGAGGGATGGAATGAGCAGTTCTTC.